This TCR beta chain was profiled in a study of post-analysis software for immune sequencing data. At the level of the study: Relapsing-remitting, secondary progressive and progressive-relapsing multiple sclerosis courses were included.

CDR3 length: 17 amino acids. The germline V gene encodes CDR1 MNHEY and CDR2 SVGEGT. Trimming pared 2 bases from V and 2 bases from J, leaving 19 bases between. Study results and caveats: Relative to controls, patients with multiple sclerosis showed significantly lower normalized Chao1 diversity. The five TRBV segments detected at higher frequency in patients than in controls included TRBV5-6, TRBV5-1 and TRBV20-1.

This clonotype has just a few counts. The antigen is undetermined. Every TCR beta cDNA library bore unique molecular identifiers. The authors obtained 500,000 to 600,000 cDNA molecules from about 0.94 to 9.7 million T cells. TCRdb re-called the PCR reads through MiXCR, storing one row per CDR3 protein. The table records roughly 540,000 distinct CDR3 sequences, about a third of them present only once. The J gene is TRBJ2-7, the V gene TRBV6-2 or TRBV6-3, with D possibly being TRBD2 (6 bases). The source is a girl younger than 18 with multiple sclerosis. Sequenced material: blood. The CDR3 DNA sequence: TGTGCCAGCAGTTACCTCCCGGCCGCCAGCGGGCCCTACGAGCAGTACTTC. Encoded protein: CASSYLPAASGPYEQYF.